A selection of T cell receptor beta chains follows, all from one sample in a study of blood T cell repertoires in COVID-19. The method was immunoSEQ multiplex PCR; TCRdb's version includes in-frame clones alone and lacks a portion of them. The repertoire includes about 36,000 clones, 85% of them detected once, and under 15% sits in the top ten. Sequences were obtained from peripheral blood. These TCRs come from a human donor in a cohort sampled during active COVID-19. CDR3s include the opening cysteine and the closing phenylalanine or tryptophan.

v_call	j_call	cdr3_length	cdr3_aa
TRBV19	TRBJ2-7	14	CASSNQPGGYEQYF
TRBV10-3	TRBJ1-2	12	CAISVNRNGYTF
TRBV25-1	TRBJ1-4	17	CASSEDQGSFTNEKLFF
TRBV10-2	TRBJ1-5	16	CASSRTGYNSNQPQHF
TRBV5-1	TRBJ1-6	13	CASSLGRDSPLHF
TRBV19	TRBJ1-2	15	CASTESGGMDYGYTF
TRBV5-1	TRBJ2-7	14	CASSTGTGGTEQYF
TRBV15	TRBJ1-2	15	CATSRGGAGNYGYTF
TRBV21-1	TRBJ1-3	17	CASSKDRRDYPGNTIYF
TRBV7-2	TRBJ1-5	15	CASSADRGVHQPQHF
TRBV19	TRBJ1-2	13	CASSIRTDRGYTF
TRBV21-1	TRBJ1-6	14	CAWGQGSGCSPLHF
TRBV19	TRBJ2-7	14	CASSRGLTSYEQYF
TRBV7-2	TRBJ2-3	15	CASSPGPLSKDTQYF
TRBV5-1	TRBJ1-2	13	CASSSRPGEGYTF
TRBV6-5	TRBJ2-5	15	CASSSPGQGGDTQYF
TRBV11-1	TRBJ2-3	13	CASSLDREDTQYF
TRBV27	TRBJ1-2	15	CASSPLPDRGYGYTF
TRBV6-2/TRBV6-3	TRBJ2-3	16	CASSYGAGGPTDTQYF
TRBV6-2/TRBV6-3	TRBJ2-5	15	CASSPGLADQETQYF
TRBV7-2	TRBJ2-5	18	CASSLENVGSGGKETQYF
TRBV7-2	TRBJ1-5	14	CASSPRRQNQPQHF
TRBV6-4	TRBJ1-3	18	CASLGEPGHGHSGNTIYF
TRBV6-5	TRBJ2-1	14	CASSFGTGNNEQFF
TRBV14	TRBJ1-1	15	CASSQQIIQNTEAFF
TRBV7-8	TRBJ1-5	16	CASSLGKTGAEWPQHF
TRBV7-3	TRBJ2-5	15	CASSPRQGSQETQYF
TRBV28	TRBJ1-2	16	CSTHAGDSSRFYGYTF
TRBV5-4	TRBJ1-1	16	CASSLPGAGVLTEAFF
TRBV30	TRBJ2-3	14	CAWSVERGVDTQYF
TRBV29-1	TRBJ1-4	14	CSVAPVTTNEKLFF
TRBV4-3	TRBJ2-3	15	CASSQASGGPNTQYF
TRBV6-5	TRBJ2-1	15	CASSYSNAGGSEQFF
TRBV4-2	TRBJ2-3	14	CASSQESGQLAQYF
TRBV7-9	TRBJ1-1	12	CASSSRGTTAFF
TRBV18	TRBJ2-5	14	CASSPQAGRETQYF
TRBV30	TRBJ1-1	13	CAWKGQGSTEAFF
TRBV12-3/TRBV12-4	TRBJ1-2	11	CASSLQYGYTF
TRBV5-1	TRBJ2-2	16	CASSLASSTNTGELFF